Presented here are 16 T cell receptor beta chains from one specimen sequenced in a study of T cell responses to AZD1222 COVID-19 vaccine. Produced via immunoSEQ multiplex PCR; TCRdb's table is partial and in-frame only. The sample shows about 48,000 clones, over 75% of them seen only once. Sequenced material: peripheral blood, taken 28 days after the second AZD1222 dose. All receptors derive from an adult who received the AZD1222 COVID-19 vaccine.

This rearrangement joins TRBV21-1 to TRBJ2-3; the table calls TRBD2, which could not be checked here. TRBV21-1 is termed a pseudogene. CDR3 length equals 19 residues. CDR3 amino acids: CASSKGRSSTDTRGDTQYF. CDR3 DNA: TGTGCCAGCAGCAAAGGCAGGTCAAGCACAGATACTCGGGGTGATACGCAGTATTTT.

This CDR3 reads CASSSLWGGQGIYGYTF. Written as DNA, the CDR3 is TGTGCCAGCAGTTCATTGTGGGGGGGACAGGGGATTTATGGCTACACCTTC. This chain joins TRBV28 and TRBJ1-2; TRBD1 aligns across 10 bases. CDR3 length equals 17 residues. With V trimmed by 4 bases and J by 5 bases, 13 bases remained unmatched. Germline V lookup: CDR1 MDHEN, CDR2 SYDVKM.

The CDR3 reads CASSGLTEQGRNQPQHF. For the CDR3, the DNA is TGCGCCAGCAGCGGACTGACGGAACAGGGGAGAAATCAGCCCCAGCATTTT. The V gene is TRBV5-1, the J gene TRBJ1-5; 7 positions match TRBD1. CDR3 length equals 17 residues. Germline lookup yields CDR1 SGHRS and CDR2 YFSETQ. Trimming took 4 bases from V and 4 from J; bases not matched to a gene: 14.

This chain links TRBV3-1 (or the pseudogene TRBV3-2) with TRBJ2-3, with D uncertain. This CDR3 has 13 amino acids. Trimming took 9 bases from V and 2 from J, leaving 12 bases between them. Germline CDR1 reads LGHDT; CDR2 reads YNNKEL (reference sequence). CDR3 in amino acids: CASSSGFTDTQYF. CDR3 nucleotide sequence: TGTGCCAGTTCTTCAGGTTTCACAGATACGCAGTATTTT.

In DNA form, the CDR3 reads TGTGCCACCGAGAACGCCGGGACCACCAACACCGGGGAGCTGTTTTTT. Protein: CATENAGTTNTGELFF. V usage is TRBV7-9 and J usage is TRBJ2-2; D could derive from TRBD1 or TRBD2 (5 bases each). The CDR3 contains 16 residues. From germline, CDR1 is SEHNR and CDR2 FQNEAQ (reference sequence). V shed 10 bases and J shed 2 bases, with 20 bases lying between them.

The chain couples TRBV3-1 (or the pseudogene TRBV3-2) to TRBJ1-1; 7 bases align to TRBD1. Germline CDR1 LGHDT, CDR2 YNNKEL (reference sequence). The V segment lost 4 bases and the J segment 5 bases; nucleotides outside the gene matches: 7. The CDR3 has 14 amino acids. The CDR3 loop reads CASSLRQGETEAFF. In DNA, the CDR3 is TGTGCCAGCAGCCTCCGACAGGGCGAAACTGAAGCTTTCTTT.

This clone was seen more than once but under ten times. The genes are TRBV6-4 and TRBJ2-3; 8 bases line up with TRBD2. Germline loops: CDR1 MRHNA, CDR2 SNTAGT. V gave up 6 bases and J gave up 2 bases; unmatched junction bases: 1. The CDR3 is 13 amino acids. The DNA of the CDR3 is TGTGCCAGCAGCGGGGGGGCCACAGATACGCAGTATTTT. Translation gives CASSGGATDTQYF.

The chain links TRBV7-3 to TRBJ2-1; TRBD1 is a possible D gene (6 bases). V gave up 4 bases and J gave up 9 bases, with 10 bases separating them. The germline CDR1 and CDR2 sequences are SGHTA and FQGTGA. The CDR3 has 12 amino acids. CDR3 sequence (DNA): TGTGCCAGCAGCTCGGACAGAGGTGAGCAGTTCTTC. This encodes CASSSDRGEQFF.

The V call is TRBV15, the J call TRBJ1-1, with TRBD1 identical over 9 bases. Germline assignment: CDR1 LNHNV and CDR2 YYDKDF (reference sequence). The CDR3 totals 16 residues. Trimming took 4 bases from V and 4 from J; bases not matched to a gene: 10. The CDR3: CATSTKSGTGPTEAFF. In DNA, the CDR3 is TGTGCCACCAGCACCAAAAGCGGGACAGGGCCCACTGAAGCTTTCTTT. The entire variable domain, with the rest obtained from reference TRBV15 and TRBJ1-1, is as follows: DAMVIQNPRYQVTQFGKPVTLSCSQTLNHNVMYWYQQKSSQAPKLLFHYYDKDFNNEADTPDNFQSRRPNTSFCFLDIRSPGLGDTAMYLCATSTKSGTGPTEAFFGQGTRLTVV.

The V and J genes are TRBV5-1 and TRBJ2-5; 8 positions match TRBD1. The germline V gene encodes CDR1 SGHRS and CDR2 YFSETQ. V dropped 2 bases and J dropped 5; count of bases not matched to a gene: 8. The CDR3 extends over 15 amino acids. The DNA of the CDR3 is TGCGCCAGCAGCTTAAACGACAGGGGTGGGGAGACCCAGTACTTC. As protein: CASSLNDRGGETQYF.

CDR3 coding DNA: TGTGCCAGCAGTCCCGAAGGGGCCACTTCACCCCTCCACTTT. Translated, it gives CASSPEGATSPLHF. This sequence joins TRBV28 and TRBJ1-6, with D tentatively TRBD1 (5 bases). V was cut by 5 bases and J by 9 bases, with 14 bases left in between. Germline CDR1 is MDHEN and CDR2 is SYDVKM. This CDR3 region has 14 residues.

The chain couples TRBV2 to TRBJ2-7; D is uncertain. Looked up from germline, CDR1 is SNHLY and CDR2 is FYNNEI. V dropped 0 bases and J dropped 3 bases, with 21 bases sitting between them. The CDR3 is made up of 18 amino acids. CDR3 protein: CASSEADLSIDPYYEQYF. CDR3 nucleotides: TGTGCCAGCAGTGAAGCGGATCTGAGCATCGACCCCTACTACGAGCAGTACTTC.

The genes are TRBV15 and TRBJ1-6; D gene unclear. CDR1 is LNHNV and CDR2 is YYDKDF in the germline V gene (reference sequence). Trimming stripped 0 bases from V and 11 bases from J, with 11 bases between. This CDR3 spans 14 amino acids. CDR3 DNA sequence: TGTGCCACCAGCAGAGAATCGGGTCATCCACCCCTCCACTTT. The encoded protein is CATSRESGHPPLHF.

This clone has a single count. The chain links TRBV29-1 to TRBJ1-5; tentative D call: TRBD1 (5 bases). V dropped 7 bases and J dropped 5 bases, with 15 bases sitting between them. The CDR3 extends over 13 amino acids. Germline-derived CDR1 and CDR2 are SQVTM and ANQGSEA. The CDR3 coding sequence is TGCAGCGCAGTGGGACCGACCTATCAGCCCCAGCATTTT. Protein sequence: CSAVGPTYQPQHF.

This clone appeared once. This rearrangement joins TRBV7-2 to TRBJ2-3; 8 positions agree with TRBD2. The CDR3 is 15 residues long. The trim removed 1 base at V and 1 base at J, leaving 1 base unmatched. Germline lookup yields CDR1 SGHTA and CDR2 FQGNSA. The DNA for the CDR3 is TGTGCCAGCAGCTTAGGCGGGAGGCGCACAGATACGCAGTATTTT. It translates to CASSLGGRRTDTQYF.

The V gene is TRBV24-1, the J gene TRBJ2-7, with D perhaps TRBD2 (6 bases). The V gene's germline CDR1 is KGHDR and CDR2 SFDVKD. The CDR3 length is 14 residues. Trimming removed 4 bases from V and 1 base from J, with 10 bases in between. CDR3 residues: CATSERGTSYEQYF. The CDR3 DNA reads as TGTGCCACCAGTGAGCGTGGGACTTCCTACGAGCAGTACTTC.